This TCR beta chain comes out of a study of T cell repertoires in cytomegalovirus infection. Study-wide context: Both a matching HLA type and CMV infection were indicated by public TCR beta signatures.

To note about this clonotype: What it binds is unknown.

CDR3 length: 14 residues. In germline, CDR1 is SQVTM, CDR2 ANQGSEA. J gave up 7 bases and V 4 bases, and 11 bases lay outside the gene matches. Study findings and constraints: Carriers of CMV and the relevant HLA type were discriminated by public TCR beta frequency. Clonotype analysis showed dominance of the ex vivo response by HLA-C-restricted CMV-specific TCR beta clonotypes.

TCRdb reanalysed the reads using MiXCR and keeps one entry per CDR3 protein. The sample lists around 630,000 distinct CDR3 sequences, about 24% occurring once. This clonotype originated in a human donor in good health (CMV status not recorded). Some clones in this sample may be carry-over from other donors' samples. Sequenced: CD8+ T cells from PBMCs. This chain uses TRBV29-1 with TRBJ2-5; 8 bases agree with TRBD2. The CDR3 bases are TGCAGCGTTGTTCCGGGACTAGAGGATGGGACCCAGTACTTC. It codes for CSVVPGLEDGTQYF.